This TCR beta chain was retrieved from a study of blood T cell repertoires in COVID-19 (dated by TCRdb to the early 2020s). For the wider study: Collaborator samples came from the United States, Italy and Spain and covered acute and convalescent phases of COVID-19. The sample metadata nearly always contained a de-identified subject ID, COVID-19 status, age in years and sex. Deeply sampled blood TCRbeta repertoires from subjects exposed to, actively infected with, or recovered from COVID-19 were included in the dataset. The repertoires were released in a freely available public database intended as a resource for research on the immune response to SARS-CoV-2. The material from the prospective study consisted of cDNA or gDNA derived from T cells, B-cell-depleted T cells, or PBMCs. The samples were drawn from two sources: the first 160 participants of the ongoing ImmuneRACE study, and 1,200 or so subjects contributed by 6 global collaborators. Where HLA class I and class II types were available, the types were taken from metadata supplied by the sample provider, not from assay-based typing.

Including cysteine and phenylalanine, the CDR3 has 16 amino acids. The retained sequence is limited to the CDR3, 48 bases, with the frame set at the first base. The germline V end is reduced by 1 base and the J end by 5 bases; junction bases left unmatched: 7. CDR1 LGHNA and CDR2 YNFKEQ are derived from the germline V gene. Remarks on this clone: Its antigen is currently not known. No much larger clonotype is one base removed from it; base qualities were not supplied.

Findings and caveats that apply to the study as a whole: The quantity of clinical and demographic metadata differed by source and by participant and was supplied without curation.

Each collaborating institution followed its own protocols to collect whole blood in K2EDTA tubes. For TCRbeta analysis, collaborators shipped samples in one of three forms: frozen whole blood, isolated PBMCs, or DNA extracted from either of those sample types. The immunoSEQ Assay, a bias-controlled multiplex PCR, was used to amplify TCRbeta CDR3 regions from genomic DNA. As for the original processing: Nucleated cell counts per sample were estimated from amplification of reference gene primers within the assay. To quantify the absolute abundance of each unique TCRbeta CDR3 rearrangement, sequence reads were collapsed and filtered. For each sample, productive Simpson clonality was calculated as the square root of Simpson's diversity index across productive rearrangements. Sourced from immuneACCESS, this table was stored by TCRdb with only in-frame sequences that have V and J called. A share of the clones is absent; for the studies checked, an unresolved V gene accounts for under half, and the remainder has no known explanation. V, J and clone size reflect that table, while D and trimming were determined from the DNA. In this sample the table shows some 150,000 clones, about 80% of which occur a single time. The top ten hold 2.2% of the sample.

The chain was built from TRBV4-2 and TRBJ1-5, with 8 bases in between that match TRBD1. This TCR came from a man between 70 and 80 years old with acute or convalescent COVID-19. Sequencing was carried out using peripheral blood. The CDR3 protein: CASSQGDRPGDQPQHF. In nucleotide form, the sequence is TGTGCCAGCAGCCAAGGGGACAGGCCCGGGGATCAGCCCCAGCATTTT.